Each of the 2 T cell receptor beta chains below was sequenced from the same sample in a study of OX40 agonist ivuxolimab in advanced cancers. The repertoire was sequenced with immunoSEQ multiplex PCR; TCRdb's copy has only in-frame clones and lacks some. The table records 50,000 or so clones, 80% to 95% of them present only once. The sequencing used CD4+ or CD8+ T cells sorted from blood, collected in a trial of the OX40 agonist ivuxolimab. Receptors were obtained from an adult with an advanced solid tumor such as melanoma, head and neck, liver or kidney cancer.

CDR3 DNA: TGTGCCAGCAGCCCGGGACTAATAGGGCACAATGAGCAGTTCTTC. Translated: CASSPGLIGHNEQFF. The chain couples TRBV5-5 to TRBJ2-1, with 7 bases aligning to TRBD2. This CDR3 comprises 15 residues. Germline lookup yields CDR1 SGHKS and CDR2 YYEKEE (reference sequence). Trimming took 4 bases from V and 5 from J; bases not matched to a gene: 9.

This chain links TRBV27 with TRBJ2-1; possibly TRBD2 for D (6 bases). This CDR3 contains 14 residues. Per the germline V gene, CDR1 is MNHEY and CDR2 is SMNVEV (reference sequence). V lost 7 bases and J lost 3, with 13 bases in between. The CDR3 is CASKEAGLYNEQFF. CDR3 DNA: TGTGCCAGCAAGGAAGCGGGCCTCTACAATGAGCAGTTCTTC.